This T cell receptor (beta chain) appears in the sequencing data of a study of control samples from healthy donors and cancer patients. Assay used: immunoSEQ multiplex PCR; TCRdb lists only in-frame clones, some missing. The sample consists of tens of thousands of clones, less than 85% of them appearing once. This clone has a handful of counts. The V gene's germline CDR1 is MGHRA and CDR2 YSYEKL. V lost 0 bases and J lost 5, with 11 bases in between. The CDR3 has 15 residues. Input material: PBMCs. This receptor was obtained from a man in his 70s with lung cancer. The chain has TRBV4-1 and TRBJ1-5, with D perhaps matching TRBD1 (5 bases). CDR3: CASSQEKGPDQPQHF. CDR3 sequence (DNA): TGCGCCAGCAGCCAAGAGAAGGGGCCGGATCAGCCCCAGCATTTT.